The entry below describes one T cell receptor beta chain. The data stem from a study of PD-L1 blockade in urothelial cancer. For the study at large: Male sex and bladder-origin urothelial cancer were recorded for twenty-five of 29 patients. Reported median T cell count for blood samples was more than 110,000. Analyses used blood from 3 weeks (second dose) and 6 weeks after treatment start.

V was shortened by 1 base and J by 4 bases, with 14 bases between the two germline ends. CDR3 length: 15 amino acids. Germline CDR1 and CDR2: SGHDN and FVKESK. Time point denoted: pretreatment peripheral blood. Using immunoSEQ multiplex PCR, the repertoire was profiled, and TCRdb retains in-frame clones only, with some absent. The table has roughly 54,000 clones, roughly 89% seen once. This sequence originates from an older woman with urothelial cancer. The chain links TRBV14 to TRBJ2-7, with a weak D call TRBD2 (7 bases). Sequenced material: PBMCs, taken around atezolizumab (anti-PD-L1) treatment. The CDR3 DNA follows: TGTGCCAGCAGCCAAGGAGGGGGGGCCCTTTACGAGCAGTACTTC. Protein sequence: CASSQGGGALYEQYF.